This T cell receptor beta chain was recovered during a study of early T cells in non-severe SARS-CoV-2 infection. About the study: Unsorted whole blood bulk RNA was sequenced, with unpaired chains.

V lost 3 bases and J 4 bases, leaving 9 bases between the germline ends. CDR1 and CDR2 from the germline V gene are MNHEY and SMNVEV (reference sequence). The CDR3 spans 13 residues. This clonotype was detected once. No antigen is known for it. cDNA molecules, individually, were tagged with unique molecular identifiers. From the 5' RACE reads, TCRdb called clonotypes with MiXCR, one entry per CDR3 protein. The sample includes more than 85,000 distinct CDR3 sequences, roughly 17% of them seen just once. Study results and caveats: In VDJdb matching, anti-spike CD8 responses were favored while private and CD4 specificities went missing.

The starting material was whole blood, obtained at baseline. The chain combines TRBV27 with TRBJ1-1, with D unclear. The clonotype was recovered from an adult who was a healthcare worker with PCR-confirmed SARS-CoV-2 infection or an uninfected control (not recorded which). The CDR3 loop is CASSFTLSTEAFF. The CDR3 DNA reads TGTGCCAGCAGTTTCACTCTCAGCACTGAAGCTTTCTTT.